The clone carrying this T cell receptor beta chain was counted once. The data were obtained in a study of blood T cell repertoires in COVID-19. Across the whole study: Sites in the United States, Italy and Spain provided acute and convalescent COVID-19 samples. The analysed material was cDNA or gDNA that came from T cells, B-cell-depleted T cells, or PBMCs.

The CDR3 consists of 15 residues. Germline CDR1 and CDR2: SGHRS and YFSETQ. Losses at the gene ends were 6 bases for V and 1 base for J; bases not matched to a gene: 7. Patients from Seattle were sampled longitudinally, starting during active infection. As handled by the study authors: Nucleated cell counts were estimated from reference gene primer amplification. TCRdb's table, derived via immunoSEQ multiplex PCR, lists solely in-frame clones and lacks some. That table furnishes V, J and clone size, whereas the DNA furnished D and trimming. The data contain over 450,000 clones, roughly 89% of them singletons.

The sequenced material came from peripheral blood. The clonotype originates from a man younger than 35 with COVID-19, enrolled during active disease. This chain connects TRBV5-1 to TRBJ1-3; 7 bases match TRBD1. Written as DNA, the CDR3 is TGCGCCAGCAAACCAAACAGGGGATCTGGAAACACCATATATTTT. This translates into CASKPNRGSGNTIYF.